This T cell receptor (beta chain) was identified during a study of blood T cells in healthy people across ages. Peripheral blood from each donor was collected in a volume of 8 to 10 milliliters. Each sample had at least 6 million PBMCs isolated. Turning to this clonotype: The antigen is unknown.

A J-beta primer mix and a sample-barcoded 5' primer were used in a second PCR of roughly 6 to 11 cycles. Template switching added a 12-random-nucleotide identifier to every cDNA molecule. A single record per CDR3 protein comes from TCRdb applying MiXCR to the 5' RACE reads. The sample has roughly 1.7 million distinct CDR3 sequences, 34% seen once. Findings of the study overall: Both higher diversity and more naive CD4+ cells marked long-lived donors when set against aged donors.

Germline V lookup: CDR1 SGHDN, CDR2 FVKESK. This CDR3 comprises 15 residues. The sequenced sample consisted of blood. The chain recombines TRBV14 with TRBJ2-5; 9 bases match TRBD2. Matching the DNA end better, TRBJ2-7 makes the J call doubtful. This sequence originates from a woman aged 25 to 39 in good health. CDR3 coding DNA: TGTGCCAGCAGCCCCCGGGTAGCGGGAGCGTACGAGCAGTACTTC. It codes for CASSPRVAGAYEQYF.